These 25 T cell receptor beta chains were sequenced from one sample in a study of PD-L1 blockade in urothelial cancer. Produced via immunoSEQ multiplex PCR; TCRdb's table is partial and in-frame only. The sample holds under 40,000 clones, over 70% seen once. Sequenced material: PBMCs, taken around atezolizumab (anti-PD-L1) treatment. All receptors come from a man over 45 with urothelial cancer.

V gene TRBV7-9 combines with J gene TRBJ2-5; 10 positions agree with TRBD2. CDR3 size: 18 residues. V was clipped by 4 bases and J by 4 bases; unmatched bases: 15. Germline loops: CDR1 SEHNR, CDR2 FQNEAQ (reference sequence). The chain's CDR3 is CASSSDLITSGIAETQYF. The CDR3 coding sequence is TGTGCCAGCAGCTCGGATTTAATTACTAGCGGGATAGCAGAGACCCAGTACTTC.

This clone was found once. The chain uses TRBV25-1 and TRBJ2-2; no clear D gene. There are 11 residues in the CDR3. V lost 1 base and J 10 bases, leaving 4 bases between the germline ends. CDR1 and CDR2 (germline): MGHDK, SYGVNS. CDR3 DNA sequence: TGTGCCAGCAGTGAATTGGCGGAGCTGTTTTTT. This sequence encodes CASSELAELFF.

The chain recombines TRBV2 with TRBJ1-1, with 10 bases aligning to TRBD1. J lost 5 bases, V lost 4 bases, and 4 bases had no gene match. Germline values: CDR1 SNHLY, CDR2 FYNNEI. CDR3 length equals 14 residues. DNA of the CDR3: TGTGCCAGCAGTGTACGGGACAGGGGTACTGAAGCTTTCTTT. It encodes CASSVRDRGTEAFF. Filled out from reference TRBV2 and TRBJ1-1, the complete variable domain reads EPEVTQTPSHQVTQMGQEVILRCVPISNHLYFYWYRQILGQKVEFLVSFYNNEISEKSEIFDDQFSVERPDGSNFTLKIRSTKLEDSAMYFCASSVRDRGTEAFFGQGTRLTVV.

V gene TRBV7-2 combines with J gene TRBJ1-4; TRBD1 might be the D (6 bases). Germline loops: CDR1 SGHTA, CDR2 FQGNSA. The length of the CDR3 is 15 residues. Trimming took off 5 bases at V and 8 bases at J, with 18 bases between the two ends. The CDR3 region is CASSPSSGGREKLFF. CDR3 sequence (DNA): TGTGCCAGCAGCCCATCGTCGGGGGGGCGGGAAAAACTGTTTTTT. The variable domain in full, completed from reference TRBV7-2 and TRBJ1-4, reads GAGVSQSPSNKVTEKGKDVELRCDPISGHTALYWYRQSLGQGLEFLIYFQGNSAPDKSGLPSDRFSAERTGGSVSTLTIQRTQQEDSAVYLCASSPSSGGREKLFFGSGTQLSVL.

The rearrangement links TRBV27 to TRBJ1-2, with a tentative D call TRBD1 (5 bases). Trimming removed 8 bases from V and 3 bases from J, with 22 bases in between. Germline loops: CDR1 MNHEY, CDR2 SMNVEV (reference sequence). This CDR3 has 16 amino acids. The CDR3 protein is CASALRRAGQDYGYTF. CDR3 bases: TGTGCCAGCGCCCTCAGGAGGGCAGGGCAGGACTATGGCTACACCTTC.

The chain uses TRBV9 and TRBJ1-1; no clear D gene. V was cut by 0 bases and J by 2 bases, with 11 bases left in between. CDR3 size: 15 residues. Germline assignment: CDR1 SGDLS and CDR2 YYNGEE. The CDR3 here is CASSVEGDSNTEAFF. CDR3 nucleotide sequence: TGTGCCAGCAGCGTAGAGGGAGATTCAAACACTGAAGCTTTCTTT.

This clone showed up just a few times. The rearrangement joins TRBV2 to TRBJ2-7, with TRBD2 matching over 7 bases. Germline CDR1 is SNHLY and CDR2 is FYNNEI. The trim removed 6 bases at V and 2 bases at J, leaving 4 bases unmatched. The CDR3 contains 13 residues. The CDR3 sequence is CASRREPPYEQYF. The CDR3 DNA follows: TGTGCCAGCAGGCGGGAGCCCCCCTACGAGCAGTACTTC.

This clone appeared once. V is TRBV4-3 and J is TRBJ1-1; D gene unclear. CDR3 length: 13 amino acids. The V and J ends lost 2 bases and 5 bases respectively, with 9 bases between them. Germline loops: CDR1 LGHNA, CDR2 YSLEER. CDR3 loop: CASSQSGRTEAFF. CDR3 sequence (DNA): TGCGCCAGCAGCCAATCGGGTAGGACTGAAGCTTTCTTT.

V usage is TRBV6-5 and J usage is TRBJ1-3; the D is unclear. Germline lookup yields CDR1 MNHEY and CDR2 SVGAGI. The CDR3 consists of 15 residues. Trimming shortened V by 0 bases and J by 0 bases, and 6 bases separated the two germline ends. The CDR3 here is CASSYSGSSGNTIYF. DNA of the CDR3: TGTGCCAGCAGTTACTCGGGGAGCTCTGGAAACACCATATATTTT.

V and J are TRBV19 and TRBJ1-2, with D maybe TRBD1 (5 bases). Germline loops: CDR1 LNHDA, CDR2 SQIVND (reference sequence). CDR3 length: 12 residues. V was trimmed by 5 bases and J by 3 bases, leaving 7 bases between them. This CDR3 is CASSQTDYGYTF. In nucleotides, the CDR3 is TGTGCCAGTAGTCAGACAGACTATGGCTACACCTTC.

Only one count was recorded for this clone. V usage is TRBV30 and J usage is TRBJ1-2, with D maybe TRBD1 (5 bases). The germline CDR1 and CDR2 sequences are GTSNPN and SVGIG (reference sequence). The CDR3 is made up of 13 amino acids. The V and J ends lost 0 bases and 6 bases respectively, with 11 bases between them. For the CDR3, the DNA is TGTGCCTGGAGTGTACAGGTATTGGATGGCTACACCTTC. Translation gives CAWSVQVLDGYTF.

This clone was found once. This chain links TRBV7-9 with TRBJ1-5; TRBD1 matches 10 bases. CDR3 length: 15 amino acids. J was trimmed by 7 bases and V by 2 bases; bases with no gene match: 5. Germline assignment: CDR1 SEHNR and CDR2 FQNEAQ (reference sequence). The DNA of the CDR3 is TGTGCCAGCAGCTTACCCGGGACAGGGGACCAGCCCCAGCATTTT. Its translation is CASSLPGTGDQPQHF.

The gene calls are TRBV5-1 and TRBJ1-3; TRBD1 aligns across 10 bases. Germline assignment: CDR1 SGHRS and CDR2 YFSETQ. Losses at the gene ends were 2 bases for V and 5 bases for J; bases not matched to a gene: 4. The CDR3 extends over 15 amino acids. The CDR3 DNA is TGCGCCAGCAGCTTAGGGACAGGGGAGAGAAACACCATATATTTT. It encodes CASSLGTGERNTIYF.

The V and J genes are TRBV11-2 and TRBJ2-1; the match to TRBD2 covers 12 bases. The trim removed 7 bases at V and 7 bases at J, leaving 17 bases unmatched. Germline V lookup: CDR1 SGHAT, CDR2 FQNNGV. The CDR3 consists of 18 residues. DNA of the CDR3: TGTGCCAGCACCGGGGGAGGGCTAGCGGGGGGGCGGTGGAATGAGCAGTTCTTC. Protein product: CASTGGGLAGGRWNEQFF.

This clone was seen only a few times. This chain links TRBV5-5 with TRBJ2-7, with 9 bases fitting TRBD1. CDR1 is SGHKS and CDR2 is YYEKEE in the germline V gene (reference sequence). The trim removed 2 bases at V and 4 bases at J, leaving 4 bases unmatched. CDR3 length: 14 residues. Here the CDR3 DNA reads TGTGCCAGCAGCTTTACAGGGGGCACGTACGAGCAGTACTTC. Protein sequence: CASSFTGGTYEQYF.

The chain employs TRBV30 and TRBJ1-1, with D unresolved. The V and J ends lost 4 bases and 4 bases respectively, with 7 bases between them. The CDR3 has 11 residues. Germline CDR1 and CDR2: GTSNPN and SVGIG (reference sequence). CDR3 sequence reads: CAWMAGTEAFF. As DNA, the CDR3 is TGTGCCTGGATGGCGGGCACTGAAGCTTTCTTT. Full variable domain (remainder filled in from reference TRBV30 and TRBJ1-1): SQTIHQWPATLVQPVGSPLSLECTVEGTSNPNLYWYRQAAGRGLQLLFYSVGIGQISSEVPQNLSASRPQDRQFILSSKKLLLSDSGFYLCAWMAGTEAFFGQGTRLTVV.

This chain links TRBV7-9 with TRBJ1-2, with 8 nucleotides matching TRBD1. Germline CDR1 is SEHNR and CDR2 is FQNEAQ (reference sequence). This CDR3 region has 14 residues. J was trimmed by 2 bases and V by 1 base; bases with no gene match: 0. The CDR3 here is CASSLGQGNYGYTF. The CDR3 DNA reads as TGTGCCAGCAGCTTAGGACAGGGGAACTATGGCTACACCTTC.

This chain joins TRBV28 and TRBJ2-1, with unresolved D. The germline CDR1 and CDR2 sequences are MDHEN and SYDVKM. Trimming took off 6 bases at V and 8 bases at J, with 5 bases between the two ends. This CDR3 region has 10 residues. CDR3 sequence: CASRRDEQFF. DNA of the CDR3: TGTGCCAGCAGGCGCGATGAGCAGTTCTTC. Supplemented by reference TRBV28 and TRBJ2-1, the full variable domain reads DVKVTQSSRYLVKRTGEKVFLECVQDMDHENMFWYRQDPGLGLRLIYFSYDVKMKEKGDIPEGYSVSREKKERFSLILESASTNQTSMYLCASRRDEQFFGPGTRLTVL.

CDR3 residues: CASWGLAGYNEQFF. The CDR3 nucleotides read TGTGCCTCCTGGGGACTAGCGGGCTACAATGAGCAGTTCTTC. The chain links TRBV2 to TRBJ2-1; 12 nucleotides align to TRBD2. The CDR3 runs to 14 residues. Germline trimming cut 11 bases from V and 3 bases from J; bases unmatched to any gene: 5. In germline, CDR1 is SNHLY, CDR2 FYNNEI.

The V and J genes are TRBV9 and TRBJ2-5; a possible D gene is TRBD2 (5 bases). The CDR3 is 16 residues long. Deletions cut 1 base from V and 5 bases from J, with 18 bases between. CDR1 is SGDLS, CDR2 YYNGEE, per germline. The CDR3 DNA is TGTGCCAGCAGCGTATCTATAGCGAAATACGGGGAGACCCAGTACTTC. Amino acids: CASSVSIAKYGETQYF.

V is TRBV11-1 and J is TRBJ2-7; 8 nucleotides match TRBD1. V lost 5 bases and J lost 7; bases outside the gene matches: 16. The CDR3 covers 16 residues. CDR1 is SGHAT, CDR2 FQDESV, per germline (reference sequence). The CDR3 sequence is CASSHTTGVPLGEQYF. CDR3 nucleotides: TGTGCCAGCAGCCATACGACAGGGGTCCCCCTCGGTGAGCAGTACTTC.

DNA for the CDR3: TGTGCCAGTAGTATACGAAGGGGGAGCTCCTACGAGCAGTACTTC. Amino acid sequence: CASSIRRGSSYEQYF. The rearrangement links TRBV19 to TRBJ2-7; a weak D match, TRBD1 (6 bases). CDR1 and CDR2 (germline): LNHDA, SQIVND (reference sequence). V shed 2 bases and J shed 0 bases, with 11 bases lying between them. The CDR3 has 15 residues.

V is TRBV10-1 and J is TRBJ2-5; tentative D call: TRBD1 (5 bases). The closer fit of TRBJ2-7 to the DNA end suggests the J call may be wrong. CDR3 length equals 15 residues. The germline CDR1 and CDR2 sequences are WNHNN and SYGVQD (reference sequence). CDR3 region: CASSEGTGKRYEQYF. In DNA, the CDR3 is TGCGCCAGCAGTGAAGGAACAGGCAAGAGGTACGAGCAGTACTTC.

This chain connects TRBV29-1 to TRBJ1-3; D unclear. Trimming pared 4 bases from V and 0 bases from J, leaving 13 bases between. CDR3 length: 15 amino acids. The germline V gene encodes CDR1 SQVTM and CDR2 ANQGSEA. DNA of the CDR3: TGCAGCGTTGGTGAGCGGCTAGGCTCTGGAAACACCATATATTTT. Encoded protein: CSVGERLGSGNTIYF.

The chain is built from TRBV11-3 and TRBJ2-1, with D possibly matching TRBD2 (7 bases). CDR1 SGHNT and CDR2 YENEEA come from the germline V gene. V lost 0 bases and J lost 4, with 16 bases in between. The CDR3 loop spans 17 amino acids. CDR3 loop: CASSLESAGAGYNEQFF. The CDR3 bases are TGTGCCAGCAGCTTAGAGAGTGCGGGGGCAGGGTACAATGAGCAGTTCTTC. The entire variable domain, with the rest obtained from reference TRBV11-3 and TRBJ2-1, is as follows: EAGVVQSPRYKIIEKKQPVAFWCNPISGHNTLYWYLQNLGQGPELLIRYENEEAVDDSQLPKDRFSAERLKGVDSTLKIQPAELGDSAVYLCASSLESAGAGYNEQFFGPGTRLTVL.